The present entry profiles one T cell receptor (beta chain) with its context. This entry comes from a study of blood T cell repertoires in COVID-19. Across the whole study: Whether acute or convalescent, the COVID-19 samples came from the United States, Italy and Spain.

This CDR3 is 13 amino acids long. V was trimmed by 4 bases and J by 5 bases, leaving 15 bases between them. Germline loops: CDR1 SQVTM, CDR2 ANQGSEA. Only in-frame clones appear in the TCRdb table, and some are missing; sequencing was by immunoSEQ multiplex PCR. The data show about 320,000 clones, nearly 90% seen once. Participants were placed into cohorts based on the clinical history they reported. This receptor was identified in a woman in her twenties or thirties who had recovered from COVID-19. The rearrangement joins TRBV29-1 to TRBJ2-7; D might be TRBD2 (6 bases). The sample comprised PBMCs or T cells enriched from blood (not recorded which). CDR3: CSVGPGGGNEQYF. The DNA of the CDR3 is TGCAGCGTTGGCCCCGGTGGAGGGAACGAGCAGTACTTC.